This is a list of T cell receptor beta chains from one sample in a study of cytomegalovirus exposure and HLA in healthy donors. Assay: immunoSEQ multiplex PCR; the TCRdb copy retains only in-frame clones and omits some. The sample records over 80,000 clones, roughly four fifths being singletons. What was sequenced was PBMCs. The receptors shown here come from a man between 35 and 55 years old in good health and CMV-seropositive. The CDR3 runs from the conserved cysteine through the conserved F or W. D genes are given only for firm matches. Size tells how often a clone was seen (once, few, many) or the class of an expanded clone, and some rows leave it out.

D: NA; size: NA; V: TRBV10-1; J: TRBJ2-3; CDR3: CASRQGDTQYF; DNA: TGCGCCAGCCGGCAGGGAGATACGCAGTATTTT
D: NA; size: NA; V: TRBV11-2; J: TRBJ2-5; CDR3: CASSLRIQETQYF; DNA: TGTGCCAGCAGCCTCAGGATACAAGAGACCCAGTACTTC
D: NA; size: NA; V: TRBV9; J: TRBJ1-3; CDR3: CASSVALEDTIYF; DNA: TGTGCCAGCAGCGTAGCCTTAGAGGACACCATATATTTT
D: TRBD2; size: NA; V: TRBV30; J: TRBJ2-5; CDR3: CAWSWRGETQYF; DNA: TGTGCCTGGAGTTGGCGGGGGGAGACCCAGTACTTC
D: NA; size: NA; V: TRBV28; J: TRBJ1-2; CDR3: CASSLAGTGDYGYTF; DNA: TGTGCCAGCAGTTTAGCCGGGACGGGGGACTATGGCTACACCTTC
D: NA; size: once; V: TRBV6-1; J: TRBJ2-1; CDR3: CASSEAGADNEQFF; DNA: TGTGCCAGCAGTGAAGCGGGAGCTGACAATGAGCAGTTCTTC
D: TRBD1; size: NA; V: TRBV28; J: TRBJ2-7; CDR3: CASIDSGTGAYEQYF; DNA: TGTGCCAGCATCGATTCCGGGACAGGGGCCTACGAGCAGTACTTC
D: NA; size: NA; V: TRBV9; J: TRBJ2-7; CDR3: CASSAGGQSSYEQYF; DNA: TGTGCCAGCAGCGCCGGAGGACAGAGCTCCTACGAGCAGTACTTC
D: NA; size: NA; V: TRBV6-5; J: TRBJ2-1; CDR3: CASSYSRLYNEQFF; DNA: TGTGCCAGCAGTTACTCGCGCCTCTACAATGAGCAGTTCTTC
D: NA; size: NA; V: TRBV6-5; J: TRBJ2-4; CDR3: CASSPSSTKNIQYF; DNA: TGTGCCAGCAGTCCTTCATCTACCAAAAACATTCAGTACTTC
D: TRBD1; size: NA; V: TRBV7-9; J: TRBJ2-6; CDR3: CASSGGTGFGANVLTF; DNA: TGTGCCAGCAGCGGAGGGACAGGGTTCGGGGCCAACGTCCTGACTTTC
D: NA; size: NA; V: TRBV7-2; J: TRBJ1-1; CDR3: CASSLLIQGGFNTEAFF; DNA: TGTGCCAGCAGCCTACTAATACAGGGTGGCTTTAACACTGAAGCTTTCTTT
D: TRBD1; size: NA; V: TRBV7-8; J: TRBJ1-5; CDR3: CASSLMQGASNQPQHF; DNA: TGTGCCAGCAGCTTAATGCAGGGGGCGAGCAATCAGCCCCAGCATTTT
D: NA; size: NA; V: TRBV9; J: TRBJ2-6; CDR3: CASSGSDSKLSGANVLTF; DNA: TGTGCCAGCAGCGGATCGGACAGTAAACTCTCTGGGGCCAACGTCCTGACTTTC
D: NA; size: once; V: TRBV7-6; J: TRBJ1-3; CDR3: CASSFDRNRGNTIYF; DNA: TGTGCCAGCAGCTTCGACAGAAACCGAGGAAACACCATATATTTT
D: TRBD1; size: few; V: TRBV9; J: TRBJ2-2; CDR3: CASSVAGQGTGELFF; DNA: TGTGCCAGCAGCGTAGCAGGACAGGGGACCGGGGAGCTGTTTTTT
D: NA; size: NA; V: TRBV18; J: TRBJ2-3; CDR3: CASSGEGTDTQYF; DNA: TGTGCCAGCTCCGGGGAAGGCACAGATACGCAGTATTTT
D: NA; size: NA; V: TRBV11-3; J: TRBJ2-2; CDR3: CASSPTRSNTGELFF; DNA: TGTGCCAGCAGCCCGACAAGATCGAACACCGGGGAGCTGTTTTTT
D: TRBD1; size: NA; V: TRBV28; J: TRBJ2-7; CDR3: CASRKQGTYEQYF; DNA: TGTGCCAGCAGGAAACAGGGGACCTACGAGCAGTACTTC
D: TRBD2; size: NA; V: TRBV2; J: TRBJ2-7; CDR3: CASRAKSAGDYEQYF; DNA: TGTGCCAGCAGGGCGAAGTCGGCGGGAGACTACGAGCAGTACTTC
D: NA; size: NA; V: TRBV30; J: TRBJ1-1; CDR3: CAWSVQRVGAFF; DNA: TGTGCCTGGAGTGTACAACGGGTGGGAGCTTTCTTT
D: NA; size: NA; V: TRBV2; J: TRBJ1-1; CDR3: CASSVGSGAMNTEAFF; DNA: TGTGCCAGCAGTGTGGGGTCAGGGGCAATGAACACTGAAGCTTTCTTT
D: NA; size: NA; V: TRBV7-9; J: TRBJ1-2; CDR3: CASSLVAGDYGYTF; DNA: TGTGCCAGCAGCTTAGTGGCGGGCGACTATGGCTACACCTTC
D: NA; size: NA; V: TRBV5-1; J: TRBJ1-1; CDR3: CASSLKSFHTEAFF; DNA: TGCGCCAGCAGCTTGAAAAGCTTTCACACTGAAGCTTTCTTT
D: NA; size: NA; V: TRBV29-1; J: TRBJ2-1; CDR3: CSVGRASSYNEQFF; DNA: TGCAGCGTTGGGCGGGCCAGCTCCTACAATGAGCAGTTCTTC
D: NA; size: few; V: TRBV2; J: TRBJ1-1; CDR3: CASSEYGVMNTEAFF; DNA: TGTGCCAGCAGTGAATACGGGGTGATGAACACTGAAGCTTTCTTT
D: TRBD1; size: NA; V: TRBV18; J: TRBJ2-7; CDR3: CASSPYLNRGSHEQYF; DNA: TGTGCCAGCTCACCATATCTTAACAGGGGAAGTCACGAGCAGTACTTC
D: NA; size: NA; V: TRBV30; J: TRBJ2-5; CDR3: CAWSVNFQETQYF; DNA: TGTGCCTGGAGTGTCAACTTTCAAGAGACCCAGTACTTC
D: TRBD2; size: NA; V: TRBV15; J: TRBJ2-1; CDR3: CATSRAGGRVYNEQFF; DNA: TGTGCCACCAGCAGAGCGGGCGGGAGGGTTTACAATGAGCAGTTCTTC
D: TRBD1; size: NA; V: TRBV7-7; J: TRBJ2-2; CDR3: CASSRDRGGTGELFF; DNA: TGTGCCAGCAGCCGGGACAGGGGGGGCACCGGGGAGCTGTTTTTT
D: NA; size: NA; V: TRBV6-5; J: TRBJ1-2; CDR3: CASSYDGSYGYTF; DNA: TGTGCCAGCAGTTACGACGGGAGCTATGGCTACACCTTC
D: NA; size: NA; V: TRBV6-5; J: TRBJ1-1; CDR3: CASRGLGKKAFF; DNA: TGTGCCAGCAGAGGTCTCGGGAAAAAAGCTTTCTTT
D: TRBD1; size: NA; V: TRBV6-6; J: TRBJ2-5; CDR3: CASSFLTGEETQYF; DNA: TGTGCCAGCAGTTTTCTGACAGGGGAAGAGACCCAGTACTTC
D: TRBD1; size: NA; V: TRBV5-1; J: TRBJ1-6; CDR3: CASSLGTGGDSPLHF; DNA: TGCGCCAGCAGCTTGGGGACAGGGGGCGATTCACCCCTCCACTTT
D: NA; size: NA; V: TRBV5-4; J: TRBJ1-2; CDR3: CASSLDRVGYGYTF; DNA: TGTGCCAGCAGCTTGGACAGGGTAGGCTATGGCTACACCTTC
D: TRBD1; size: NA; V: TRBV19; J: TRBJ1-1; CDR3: CASRQGIGEAFF; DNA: TGTGCCAGCCGACAGGGAATAGGAGAAGCTTTCTTT
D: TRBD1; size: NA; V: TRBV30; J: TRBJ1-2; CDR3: CASPGTGGYGYTF; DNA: TGTGCCTCCCCCGGGACAGGGGGGTATGGCTACACCTTC
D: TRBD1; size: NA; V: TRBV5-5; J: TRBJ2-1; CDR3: CASGDRGYNEQFF; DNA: TGTGCCAGTGGGGACAGGGGCTACAATGAGCAGTTCTTC
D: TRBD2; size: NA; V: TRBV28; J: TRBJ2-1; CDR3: CASSLPGTRINEQFF; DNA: TGTGCCAGCAGTTTACCCGGGACTAGGATCAATGAGCAGTTCTTC
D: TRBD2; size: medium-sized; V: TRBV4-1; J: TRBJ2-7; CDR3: CASSQGASGRYEQYF; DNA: TGCGCCAGCAGCCAAGGGGCTAGCGGGAGATACGAGCAGTACTTC
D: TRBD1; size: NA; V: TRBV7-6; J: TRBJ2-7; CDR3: CASSYDRGTNEQYF; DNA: TGTGCCAGCAGCTACGACAGGGGGACGAACGAGCAGTACTTC
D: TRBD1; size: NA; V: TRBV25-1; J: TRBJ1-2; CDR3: CASSDPGTGNHGYTF; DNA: TGTGCCAGCAGTGACCCCGGGACAGGGAACCATGGCTACACCTTC
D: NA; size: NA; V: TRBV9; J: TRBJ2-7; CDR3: CASSVDHNYEQYF; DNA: TGTGCCAGCAGCGTAGACCACAACTACGAGCAGTACTTC